The clone carrying this TCR beta chain has ten or more counts. TCRdb used MiXCR to reprocess the 5' RACE reads, holding one entry per CDR3 protein. The sample shows a few hundred thousand distinct CDR3 sequences, over 12% of them seen only once. This entry is derived from a study of identical twins. The CDR3 consists of 15 residues. V was pared by 1 base and J by 1 base, with 12 bases between. The germline V gene encodes CDR1 SQVTM and CDR2 ANQGSEA. This sample was also put to use in a study of yellow fever vaccine responses in identical twins.

The receptor comes from a woman younger than 30 in good health. V is TRBV29-1 and J is TRBJ2-3; the D gene is possibly TRBD1 (6 bases). The sequenced sample was CD4+ T cells sorted from blood. CDR3 sequence: CSVEVGGPGTDTQYF. CDR3 nucleotide sequence: TGCAGCGTTGAAGTTGGGGGCCCCGGCACAGATACGCAGTATTTT.